This TCR beta chain is from a study of OX40 agonist ivuxolimab in advanced cancers. Study-level results: Expanded peripheral T cell antigen specificity was not determined. Clonal expansion by week 6 occurred in CD4+ and CD8+ blood T cells (at 0.1 to 3.0 mg/kg).

A remark on this clone: The target antigen is unknown.

Clones were sequenced by immunoSEQ multiplex PCR, and TCRdb holds only the in-frame ones, with some missing. The data contain 50,000 to 55,000 clones, 80% to 90% of them singletons. From germline, CDR1 is GTSNPN and CDR2 SVGIG (reference sequence). The CDR3 spans 15 residues. The V gene end was trimmed by 2 bases and the J gene end by 0 bases; junction bases not matched to a gene: 3. The sequence was collected from an adult with an advanced solid tumor such as melanoma, head and neck, liver or kidney cancer. The V call is TRBV30, the J call TRBJ2-2, with TRBD2 identical over 7 bases. Sample: CD4+ or CD8+ T cells sorted from blood, taken in a trial of the OX40 agonist ivuxolimab. The CDR3 bases are TGTGCCTGGAGTCCCGGACTAGCGAACACCGGGGAGCTGTTTTTT. Its protein product is CAWSPGLANTGELFF.